This TCR beta chain came from a study of blood T cell repertoires in COVID-19. Trimming at V came to 4 bases and at J to 2 bases, leaving 6 bases not matched to a gene. Germline V gene data show CDR1 as SGHDT and CDR2 as YYEEEE. The CDR3 sequence is 15 residues long. The repertoire was sequenced with immunoSEQ multiplex PCR; TCRdb's copy has only in-frame clones and lacks some. The top ten clones hold more than 1% of a sample with 50,000 to 65,000 clones, 80% to 90% of them seen once. Sample: peripheral blood. The genes are TRBV5-6 and TRBJ1-3; TRBD1 agrees at 7 bases. This TCR was recovered from a man aged 35 to 55 with acute or convalescent COVID-19. This chain's CDR3 is CASSPGTGAGNTIYF. The CDR3 bases are TGTGCCAGCAGCCCGGGTACAGGGGCTGGAAACACCATATATTTT. The full variable domain, rest sourced from reference TRBV5-6 and TRBJ1-3, is DAGVTQSPTHLIKTRGQQVTLRCSPKSGHDTVSWYQQALGQGPQFIFQYYEEEERQRGNFPDRFSGHQFPNYSSELNVNALLLGDSALYLCASSPGTGAGNTIYFGEGSWLTVV.